The present TCR beta chain was sequenced within a study of T cell changes during pregnancy in multiple sclerosis. V gave up 6 bases and J gave up 7 bases; unmatched junction bases: 6. This CDR3 has 14 residues. Germline V CDR1 and CDR2: MNHEY, SVGAGI. Libraries were prepared by immunoSEQ multiplex PCR; TCRdb keeps only in-frame clonotypes and omits some of them. The table includes some 94,000 clones, more than 85% detected once. Sequenced here: peripheral blood, sampled in the first trimester of pregnancy. This clonotype was sampled from a female donor in good health, enrolled as a control in a pregnancy study. This chain connects TRBV6-5 to TRBJ1-2; 12 nucleotides match TRBD1. The CDR3 DNA follows: TGTGCCAGCAGCAGGGACAGGGGGCCTCGTGGCTACACCTTC. As protein: CASSRDRGPRGYTF.